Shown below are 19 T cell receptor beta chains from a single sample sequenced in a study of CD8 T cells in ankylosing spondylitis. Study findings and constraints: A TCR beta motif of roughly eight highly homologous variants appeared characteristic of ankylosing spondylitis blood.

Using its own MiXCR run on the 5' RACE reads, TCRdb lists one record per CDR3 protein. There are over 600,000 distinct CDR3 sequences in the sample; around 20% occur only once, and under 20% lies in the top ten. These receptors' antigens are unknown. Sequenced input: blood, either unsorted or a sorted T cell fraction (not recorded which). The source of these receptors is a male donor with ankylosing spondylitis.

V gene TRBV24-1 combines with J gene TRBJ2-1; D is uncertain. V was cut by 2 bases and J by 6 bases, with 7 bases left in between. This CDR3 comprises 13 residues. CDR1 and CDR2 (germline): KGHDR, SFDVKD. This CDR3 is CATSDSFANEQFF. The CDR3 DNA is TGTGCCACCAGTGATTCCTTCGCCAATGAGCAGTTCTTC.

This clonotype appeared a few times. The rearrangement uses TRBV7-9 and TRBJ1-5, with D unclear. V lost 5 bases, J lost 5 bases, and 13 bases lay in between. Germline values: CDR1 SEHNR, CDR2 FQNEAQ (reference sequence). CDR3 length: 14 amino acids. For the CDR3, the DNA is TGTGCCAGCAGCACAGACGGAACCCATCAGCCCCAGCATTTT. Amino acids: CASSTDGTHQPQHF.

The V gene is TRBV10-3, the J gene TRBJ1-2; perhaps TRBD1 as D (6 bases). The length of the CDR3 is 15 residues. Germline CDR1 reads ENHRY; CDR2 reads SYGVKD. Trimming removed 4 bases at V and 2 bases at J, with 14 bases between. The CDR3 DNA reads TGTGCCATCAGTGCGGGCATCACAGGGAACTATGGCTACACCTTC. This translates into CAISAGITGNYGYTF.

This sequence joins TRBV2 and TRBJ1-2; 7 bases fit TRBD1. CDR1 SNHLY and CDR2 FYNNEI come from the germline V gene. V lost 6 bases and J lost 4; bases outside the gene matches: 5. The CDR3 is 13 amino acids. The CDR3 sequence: CASRDRQIYGYTF. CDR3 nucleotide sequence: TGTGCCAGCAGGGACAGGCAGATCTATGGCTACACCTTC.

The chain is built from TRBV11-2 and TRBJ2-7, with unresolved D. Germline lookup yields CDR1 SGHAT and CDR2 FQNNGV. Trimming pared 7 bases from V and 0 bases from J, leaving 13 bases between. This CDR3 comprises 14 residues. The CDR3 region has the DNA TGTGCCAGCACCGCCTTAAGGTCCTCCTACGAGCAGTACTTC. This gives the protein CASTALRSSYEQYF.

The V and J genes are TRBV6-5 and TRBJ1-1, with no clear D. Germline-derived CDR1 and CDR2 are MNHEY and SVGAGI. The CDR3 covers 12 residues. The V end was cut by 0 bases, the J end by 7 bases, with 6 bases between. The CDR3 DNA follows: TGTGCCAGCAGTTACTCGGGCAGTGAAGCTTTCTTT. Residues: CASSYSGSEAFF.

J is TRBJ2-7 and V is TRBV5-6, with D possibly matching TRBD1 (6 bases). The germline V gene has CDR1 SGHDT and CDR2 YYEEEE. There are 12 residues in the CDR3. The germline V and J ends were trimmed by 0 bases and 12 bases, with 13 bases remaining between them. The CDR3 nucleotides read TGTGCCAGCAGCTTGGCCGCGGACAGTCCGTACTTC. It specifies CASSLAADSPYF.

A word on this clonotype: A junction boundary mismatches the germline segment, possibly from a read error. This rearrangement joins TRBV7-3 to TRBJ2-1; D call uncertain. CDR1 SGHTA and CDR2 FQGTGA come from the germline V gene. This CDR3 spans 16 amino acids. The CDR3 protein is CASSLTSTTSYNEQFF. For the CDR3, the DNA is TGTGCCAGCAGCCTAACCTCTACTACCTCCTACAATGAGCAGTTCTTC.

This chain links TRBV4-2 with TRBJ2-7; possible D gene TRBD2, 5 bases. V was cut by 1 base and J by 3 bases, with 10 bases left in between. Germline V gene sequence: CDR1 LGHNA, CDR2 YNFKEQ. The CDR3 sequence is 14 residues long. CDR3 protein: CASSQAGMGYEQYF. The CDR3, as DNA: TGTGCCAGCAGCCAAGCCGGGATGGGCTACGAGCAGTACTTC.

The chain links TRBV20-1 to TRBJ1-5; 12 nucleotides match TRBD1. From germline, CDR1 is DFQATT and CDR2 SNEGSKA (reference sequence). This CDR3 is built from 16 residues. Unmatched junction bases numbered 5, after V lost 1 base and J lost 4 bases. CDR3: CSARALGQGANQPQHF. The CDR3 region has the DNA TGCAGTGCTAGAGCCCTGGGACAGGGGGCGAATCAGCCCCAGCATTTT.

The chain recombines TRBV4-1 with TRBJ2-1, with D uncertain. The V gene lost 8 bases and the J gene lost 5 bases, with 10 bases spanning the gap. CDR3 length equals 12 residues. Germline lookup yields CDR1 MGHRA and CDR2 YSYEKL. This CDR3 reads CASSKPNNEQFF. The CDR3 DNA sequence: TGCGCCAGCTCAAAACCCAACAATGAGCAGTTCTTC.

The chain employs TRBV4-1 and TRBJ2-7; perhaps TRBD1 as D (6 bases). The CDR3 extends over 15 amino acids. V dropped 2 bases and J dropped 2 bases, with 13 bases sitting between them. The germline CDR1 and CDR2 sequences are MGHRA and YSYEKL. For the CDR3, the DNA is TGCGCCAGCAGCCAAAGTGGGACAAGGACCTACGAGCAGTACTTC. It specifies CASSQSGTRTYEQYF.

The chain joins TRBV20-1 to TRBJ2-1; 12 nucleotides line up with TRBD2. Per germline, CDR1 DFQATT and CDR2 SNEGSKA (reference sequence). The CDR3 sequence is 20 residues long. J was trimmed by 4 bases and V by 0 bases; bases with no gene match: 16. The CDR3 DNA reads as TGCAGTGCTAGAGATCAAAGGACTAGCGGGACTTGGGGATATTACAATGAGCAGTTCTTC. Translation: CSARDQRTSGTWGYYNEQFF.

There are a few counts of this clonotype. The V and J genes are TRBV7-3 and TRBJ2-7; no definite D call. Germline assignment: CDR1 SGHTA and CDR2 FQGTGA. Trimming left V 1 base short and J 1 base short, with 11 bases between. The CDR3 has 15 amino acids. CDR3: CASSLRADGSYEQYF. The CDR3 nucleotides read TGTGCCAGCAGCTTAAGGGCGGACGGATCCTACGAGCAGTACTTC.

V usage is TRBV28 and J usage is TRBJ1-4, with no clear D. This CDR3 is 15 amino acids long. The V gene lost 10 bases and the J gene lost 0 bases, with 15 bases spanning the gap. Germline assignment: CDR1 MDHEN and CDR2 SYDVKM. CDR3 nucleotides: TGTGCCATCGCAGGACGGAGCTCAACTAATGAAAAACTGTTTTTT. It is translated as CAIAGRSSTNEKLFF.

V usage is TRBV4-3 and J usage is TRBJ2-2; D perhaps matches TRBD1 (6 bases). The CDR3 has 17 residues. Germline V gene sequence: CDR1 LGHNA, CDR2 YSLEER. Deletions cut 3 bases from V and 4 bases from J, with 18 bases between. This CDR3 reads CASSQESALGGTGELFF. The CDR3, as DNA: TGCGCCAGCAGCCAGGAGAGCGCCTTAGGGGGCACCGGGGAGCTGTTTTTT.

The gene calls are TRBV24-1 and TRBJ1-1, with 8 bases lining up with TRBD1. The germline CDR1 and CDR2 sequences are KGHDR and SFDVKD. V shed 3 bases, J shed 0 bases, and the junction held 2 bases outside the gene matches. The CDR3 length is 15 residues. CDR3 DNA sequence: TGTGCCACCAGTGATCACAGGGGGTTGAACACTGAAGCTTTCTTT. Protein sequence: CATSDHRGLNTEAFF.

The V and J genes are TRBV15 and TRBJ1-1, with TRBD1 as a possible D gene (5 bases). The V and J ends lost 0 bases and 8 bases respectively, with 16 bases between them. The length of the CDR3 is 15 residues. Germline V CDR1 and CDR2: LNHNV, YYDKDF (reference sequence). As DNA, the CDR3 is TGTGCCACCAGCAGAGAAGGCGGAGGGCAGGGCGAAGCTTTCTTT. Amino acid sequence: CATSREGGGQGEAFF.

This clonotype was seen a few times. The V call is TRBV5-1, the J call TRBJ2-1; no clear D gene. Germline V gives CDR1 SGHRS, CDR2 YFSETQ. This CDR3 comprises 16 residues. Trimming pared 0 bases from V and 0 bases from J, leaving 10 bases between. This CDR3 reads CASSLAGFISYNEQFF. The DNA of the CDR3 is TGCGCCAGCAGCTTGGCAGGCTTTATCTCCTACAATGAGCAGTTCTTC. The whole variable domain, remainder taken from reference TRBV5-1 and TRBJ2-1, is KAGVTQTPRYLIKTRGQQVTLSCSPISGHRSVSWYQQTPGQGLQFLFEYFSETQRNKGNFPGRFSGRQFSNSRSEMNVSTLELGDSALYLCASSLAGFISYNEQFFGPGTRLTVL.